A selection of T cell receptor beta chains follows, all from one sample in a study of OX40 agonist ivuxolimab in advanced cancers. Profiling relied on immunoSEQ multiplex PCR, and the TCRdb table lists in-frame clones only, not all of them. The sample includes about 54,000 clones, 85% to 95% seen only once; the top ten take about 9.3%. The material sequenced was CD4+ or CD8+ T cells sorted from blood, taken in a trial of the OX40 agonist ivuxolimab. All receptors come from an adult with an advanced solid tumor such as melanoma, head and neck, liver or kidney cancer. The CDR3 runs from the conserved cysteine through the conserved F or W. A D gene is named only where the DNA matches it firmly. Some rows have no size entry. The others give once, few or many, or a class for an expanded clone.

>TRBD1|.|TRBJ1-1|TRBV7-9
TGTGCCAGCAGCGACGGACAGGGGACGAACACTGAAGCTTTCTTT
CASSDGQGTNTEAFF
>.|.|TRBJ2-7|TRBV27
TGTGCCAGCAGTTTATCTAGCGGACTCTACGAGCAGTACTTC
CASSLSSGLYEQYF
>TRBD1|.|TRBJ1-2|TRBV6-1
TGTGCCAGCAGGCAACACGGACAGGGGAAACGCTACACCTTC
CASRQHGQGKRYTF
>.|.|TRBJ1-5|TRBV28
TGTGCCAGCGAACCAAATAGCAATCAGCCCCAGCATTTT
CASEPNSNQPQHF
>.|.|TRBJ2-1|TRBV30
TGTGCCTGCCAGGGGGGGACTAGCTCCTACAATGAGCAGTTCTTC
CACQGGTSSYNEQFF
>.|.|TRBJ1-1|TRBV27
TGTGCCAGCAGTGCGGGGGTGAACACTGAAGCTTTCTTT
CASSAGVNTEAFF
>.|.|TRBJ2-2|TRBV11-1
TGTGCCAGCAGCTTACCTCAGGCCGGGGAGCTGTTTTTT
CASSLPQAGELFF
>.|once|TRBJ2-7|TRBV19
TGTGCCAGTTCGGACCTACTCTACGAGCAGTACTTC
CASSDLLYEQYF
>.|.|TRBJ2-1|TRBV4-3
TGCGCCAGCAGCCAGGCCGGCGTCTACAATGAGCAGTTCTTC
CASSQAGVYNEQFF
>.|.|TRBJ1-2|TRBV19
TGTGCCAGTAGTATTTCAGGACAGAACTATGGCTACACCTTC
CASSISGQNYGYTF